This T cell receptor beta chain was obtained from a study of breast tumors, draining lymph nodes, adjacent tissues. Findings of the study overall: Compared with basal-like, luminal-like tumors shared significantly more repertoire with nontumor tissue. Data fit most tumor T cells coming from lymph node, expanding in tumor. That most tumor T cells come from lymph nodes remained unproven. Tumors had less TCR diversity than lymph nodes, more than nontumor tissue.

V lost 1 base, J lost 6 bases, and 5 bases stayed unmatched. The CDR3 covers 16 residues. The germline gives CDR1 SGHDN, CDR2 FVKESK. Breast cancer patients provided tissue from their axillary draining lymph nodes. Note on this clonotype: Antigen unknown.

One entry per CDR3 protein results from TCRdb running MiXCR on the multiplex PCR reads. The table shows about 130,000 distinct CDR3 sequences, with approximately 20% occurring only once. Sequencing input: axillary lymph node tissue. The genes are TRBV14 and TRBJ2-2; 10 bases fit TRBD1. The TCR was taken from a female donor with breast cancer. Some clones in this sample may be carry-over from other donors' samples. CDR3 in amino acids: CASSQGTGGTAGELFF. The CDR3 DNA is TGTGCCAGCAGCCAAGGGACAGGGGGAACTGCCGGGGAGCTGTTTTTT.